This is a list of T cell receptor beta chains from one sample in a study of blood T cell repertoires in COVID-19. This table comes from immunoSEQ multiplex PCR, and its TCRdb copy is limited to in-frame clones, with some not included. The sample lists about 180,000 clones, roughly nine tenths occurring once. Material: peripheral blood. These receptors were obtained from a man aged 65 to 85 with active or convalescent COVID-19. CDR3s include the opening cysteine and the closing phenylalanine or tryptophan. The D gene is left open where the match is weak. A row's size may be missing; if present it is once, few, many or a size class.

TRBJ1-2 - - TRBV5-1 TGCGCCAGCAGCTTGTTAGGAGCCGAGAGGGCGCGGGTGAGAGGCTACACCTTC CASSLLGAERARVRGYTF
TRBJ1-2 - TRBD1 TRBV19 TGTGCCAGTAGGCAGGGGGGAGGCTATGGCTACACCTTC CASRQGGGYGYTF
TRBJ1-3 - TRBD1 TRBV11-2 TGTGCCAGCAGGCGGCAGGGGGCCGATGGAAACACCATATATTTT CASRRQGADGNTIYF
TRBJ2-5 once TRBD2 TRBV18 TGTGCCAGCTCCGCCGGGGGGGGCAAGACCCAGTACTTC CASSAGGGKTQYF
TRBJ2-7 few TRBD2 TRBV9 TGTGCCAGCAGCGTAGGTGGGAGGGGCATCTACGAGCAGTACTTC CASSVGGRGIYEQYF
TRBJ1-2 - TRBD1 TRBV27 TGTGCCAGCAGACAGAATTACGGGACAGGGATTGGCTACACCTTC CASRQNYGTGIGYTF
TRBJ1-5 - TRBD1 TRBV27 TGTGCCAGCAGCCAGACAGGGTTAGATTTTCAGCCCCAGCATTTT CASSQTGLDFQPQHF
TRBJ2-7 - TRBD1 TRBV19 TGTGCCAGTGGACAGGGCTACGAGCAGTACTTC CASGQGYEQYF
TRBJ2-1 - TRBD2 TRBV9 TGTGCCAGCAGCGGGACAGCGGGAGAGGTCAATGAGCAGTTCTTC CASSGTAGEVNEQFF
TRBJ1-2 - - TRBV6-6 TGTGCCAGCAGTTACTCGGAATGGGCTGGCTACACCTTC CASSYSEWAGYTF
TRBJ2-7 - - TRBV5-1 TGCGCCAGCAGCTTGAGCAGGCCGTACTCCTACGAGCAGTACTTC CASSLSRPYSYEQYF
TRBJ2-5 - - TRBV5-1 TGCGCCAGCAGCTTGCCGGGAGAAGAGACCCAGTACTTC CASSLPGEETQYF
TRBJ1-3 - - TRBV18 TGTGCCAGCTCACCCTACCCCGGGGGAAACTCTGGAAACACCATATATTTT CASSPYPGGNSGNTIYF
TRBJ1-5 - TRBD1 TRBV27 TGTGCCAGCAGTTCCCACGCAATACAGGGGGACAATCAGCCCCAGCATTTT CASSSHAIQGDNQPQHF
TRBJ2-5 - - TRBV29-1 TGCAGCGCCGGCCAAGAGACCCAGTACTTC CSAGQETQYF
TRBJ2-3 - TRBD2 TRBV4-3 TGCGCCAGCAGCCAACTAGCGGGAAGCACAGATACGCAGTATTTT CASSQLAGSTDTQYF
TRBJ2-3 few - TRBV6-5 TGTGCCAGCAGGCAGGGGGGCGGAACAGATACGCAGTATTTT CASRQGGGTDTQYF
TRBJ1-2 - TRBD1 TRBV5-1 TGCGCCAGCAGCTTGGTACGGACAGGGGATGGCTACACCTTC CASSLVRTGDGYTF
TRBJ1-5 - TRBD1 TRBV6-4 TGTGCCAGCAGCTACACAGGGGGCGATCAGCCCCAGCATTTT CASSYTGGDQPQHF
TRBJ1-1 - TRBD1 TRBV7-2 TGTGCCAGCAGCCTCATACAGGGGGTCTTCACTGAAGCTTTCTTT CASSLIQGVFTEAFF
TRBJ2-3 - - TRBV7-9 TGTGCCAGCAGCCCCGGGACTTCGGGAGATACGCAGTATTTT CASSPGTSGDTQYF
TRBJ2-1 once TRBD2 TRBV6-2/TRBV6-3 TGTGCCAGCAGTTGGCCCTGGGGGCGGGAGGGTCTCTACAATGAGCAGTTCTTC CASSWPWGREGLYNEQFF
TRBJ1-4 - - TRBV18 TGTGCCAGCTCACCACCACAGGGAAGGGGACCTGAAAAACTGTTTTTT CASSPPQGRGPEKLFF
TRBJ2-1 - - TRBV5-1 TGCGCCAGCAGCGAGATTCGCGGCTCCTACAATGAGCAGTTCTTC CASSEIRGSYNEQFF
TRBJ2-5 - - TRBV5-8 TGTGCCAGCACCAGGCAAGGGGTAGCCACTGGAGAGACCCAGTACTTC CASTRQGVATGETQYF
TRBJ1-4 few - TRBV11-2 TGTGCCAGCAGCTTGGGGGAGGGGACTAATGAAAAACTGTTTTTT CASSLGEGTNEKLFF
TRBJ1-5 - TRBD1 TRBV19 TGTGCCAGTAGTATGGGACAGGGCTTCAATAGCAATCAGCCCCAGCATTTT CASSMGQGFNSNQPQHF
TRBJ1-4 - TRBD1 TRBV2 TGTGCCAGCAGTGGCGGACAGGGCGAAGGTGAAAAACTGTTTTTT CASSGGQGEGEKLFF
TRBJ1-4 - TRBD1 TRBV6-5 TGTGCCAGCACCCAACAGGGGGCGGGGGAAAAACTGTTTTTT CASTQQGAGEKLFF
TRBJ1-1 few - TRBV6-5 TGTGCCAGCAGTTCTCTGGGGGCTTTCACTGAAGCTTTCTTT CASSSLGAFTEAFF
TRBJ1-1 - - TRBV4-3 TGCGCCAGCAGCCGGGAGCCGGGCACTGAAGCTTTCTTT CASSREPGTEAFF
TRBJ2-1 - - TRBV7-2 TGTGCCAGCAGCCAGACAGTCAGCTACAATGAGCAGTTCTTC CASSQTVSYNEQFF
TRBJ1-1 - TRBD1 TRBV30 TGTGCCTGTCGGGACAGGCCGAACACTGAAGCTTTCTTT CACRDRPNTEAFF
TRBJ1-1 once - TRBV19 TGTGCCAGTAGTATAACCCCCGACAGGACTGAAGCTTTCTTT CASSITPDRTEAFF
TRBJ1-1 once TRBD1 TRBV24-1 TGTGCCACCAGTGACCCGGGACAGGGGAACACTGAAGCTTTCTTT CATSDPGQGNTEAFF
TRBJ1-4 - - TRBV7-9 TGTGCCAGCAGGTCGGTCGGGGGAGCTAATGAAAAACTGTTTTTT CASRSVGGANEKLFF
TRBJ2-1 - TRBD2 TRBV7-3 TGTGCCAGCAGCGGAAGGACTAGCGGAGGGGAGCAGTTCTTC CASSGRTSGGEQFF
TRBJ1-1 - TRBD1 TRBV9 TGTGCCAGCAGCCCTTTCGGGACAGGGATTAACACTGAAGCTTTCTTT CASSPFGTGINTEAFF
TRBJ2-1 - TRBD2 TRBV7-9 TGTGCCAGCAGCTTAGGGACTAGCCGCAACAATGAGCAGTTCTTC CASSLGTSRNNEQFF
TRBJ1-3 few - TRBV5-1 TGCGCCAGCAGCTTGAGGCCAGGGTCCGGAAACACCATATATTTT CASSLRPGSGNTIYF
TRBJ2-1 - TRBD2 TRBV7-2 TGTGCCAGCAGGGGAGTGAGGACTAGCGTATACAATGAGCAGTTCTTC CASRGVRTSVYNEQFF
TRBJ1-1 - TRBD1 TRBV5-4 TGTGCCAGCAGCACAATCCCTGACAGGGACAACACTGAAGCTTTCTTT CASSTIPDRDNTEAFF
TRBJ2-4 - TRBD1 TRBV28 TGTGCCAGCAGTGTCGGGACAGGACGCCTAGCCAAAAACATTCAGTACTTC CASSVGTGRLAKNIQYF
TRBJ2-3 - TRBD2 TRBV3-1/TRBV3-2 TGTGCCAGCACCCTATGGGCTAGCGGGAGCCCCGATACGCAGTATTTT CASTLWASGSPDTQYF
TRBJ2-5 - - TRBV24-1 TGTGCCACCAGTGAAGGACAGTACAACCAAGAGACCCAGTACTTC CATSEGQYNQETQYF
TRBJ1-6 - TRBD1 TRBV30 TGTGCCTGGGAAAGGGGGCTGAGGAATAATTCACCCCTCCACTTT CAWERGLRNNSPLHF
TRBJ2-7 - TRBD2 TRBV19 TGTGCCAGTAGTATGGTGGCGGGAGTCTACGAGCAGTACTTC CASSMVAGVYEQYF
TRBJ2-2 - - TRBV12-3/TRBV12-4 TGTGCCAGCACCCTGAACACCGGGGAGCTGTTTTTT CASTLNTGELFF
TRBJ1-2 - - TRBV12-3/TRBV12-4 TGTGCCTTACGCTTAACAGGGATCTATGGCTACACCTTC CALRLTGIYGYTF
TRBJ2-1 - - TRBV24-1 TGTGCCACCAGCCCAACTCCGGGAGCCAGCTCCTACAATGAGCAGTTCTTC CATSPTPGASSYNEQFF
TRBJ1-3 - - TRBV7-2 TGTGCCAGCAGCTTAGGCACCAGTTCCTCTGGAAACACCATATATTTT CASSLGTSSSGNTIYF
TRBJ2-7 few - TRBV7-9 TGTGCCAGCAGCTGGGACTTCTACGAGCAGTACTTC CASSWDFYEQYF
TRBJ2-1 - TRBD2 TRBV5-4 TGTGCCAGCAGCCCACTAGCGGGAGGGCCGGGTGAGCAGTTCTTC CASSPLAGGPGEQFF